This T cell receptor beta chain was captured by sequencing in a study of T cell repertoires in cytomegalovirus infection. About the study: CMV infection and matching HLA type were both indicated by public TCR beta signatures.

Concerning this clonotype itself: Its specificity is unknown. At one end, the junction sequence differs from germline, possibly due to a read error.

Looked up from germline, CDR1 is SGHVS and CDR2 is FNYEAQ. The CDR3 is 16 residues long. General study results and limits: Ex vivo, HLA-C-restricted CMV-specific TCR beta clonotypes prevailed over the rest of the response. Summed public TCR beta family frequency identified CMV carriers bearing the relevant HLA.

TCRdb used MiXCR to reprocess the reads, holding one entry per CDR3 protein. The repertoire has approximately 750,000 distinct CDR3 sequences, 35% to 45% of them found once; the top ten carry roughly 2.9%. The chain combines TRBV7-6 with TRBJ2-1; 8 bases fit TRBD2. The TCR comes from a human donor in good health (CMV status not recorded). Some clones in this sample may be carry-over from other donors' samples. The sample comprised PBMCs. The DNA of the CDR3 is TGTGCTAGCAGCTTAGAAGGGAGCGGGAGATCTAATGAGCAGTTCTTC. This encodes CASSLEGSGRSNEQFF. The full variable domain, in which reference TRBV7-6 and TRBJ2-1 provide the parts outside the CDR3, is GAGVSQSPRYKVTKRGQDVALRCDPISGHVSLYWYRQALGQGPEFLTYFNYEAQQDKSGLPNDRFSAERPEGSISTLTIQRTEQRDSAMYRCASSLEGSGRSNEQFFGPGTRLTVL.